A selection of T cell receptor beta chains follows, all from one sample in a study of T cell repertoires in cytomegalovirus infection. Which antigens these TCRs recognize remains unknown. TCRdb ran MiXCR on the reads and lists one entry per CDR3 protein. Of approximately 990,000 distinct CDR3 sequences in the sample, 31% were seen once. This material consisted of cultured CD8+ T cells from PBMCs, taken from culture after CMV antigen stimulation. These receptors were obtained from a human donor in good health (CMV status not recorded). Some clones in this sample may be carry-over from other donors' samples. CDR3s include the opening cysteine and the closing phenylalanine or tryptophan. The D gene is left open where the match is weak. The size field is filled for only some rows; it gives once, few, many or a size class.

size: .
V: TRBV7-8
J: TRBJ2-3
D: .
CDR3: CASTKDRWKTDTQYF
DNA: TGTGCCAGCACCAAAGACAGGTGGAAAACAGATACGCAGTATTTT

size: .
V: TRBV7-6
J: TRBJ2-1
D: .
CDR3: CASSLAPRVNEQFF
DNA: TGTGCCAGCAGCTTAGCGCCCAGGGTAAATGAGCAGTTCTTC

size: .
V: TRBV6-5
J: TRBJ2-5
D: TRBD2
CDR3: CASSLTGGKETQYF
DNA: TGTGCCAGCAGTCTAACGGGGGGTAAAGAGACCCAGTACTTC

size: .
V: TRBV2
J: TRBJ2-1
D: TRBD2
CDR3: CASSGTSGGPIYNEQFF
DNA: TGTGCCAGCAGCGGGACTAGCGGGGGACCTATATACAATGAGCAGTTCTTC

size: few
V: TRBV5-5
J: TRBJ2-1
D: .
CDR3: CASSQEWTGPTYNEQFF
DNA: TGTGCCAGCAGCCAGGAGTGGACGGGACCAACCTACAATGAGCAGTTCTTC

size: few
V: TRBV4-1
J: TRBJ1-4
D: .
CDR3: CASSQVSGDEKLFF
DNA: TGCGCCAGCAGCCAAGTTTCAGGGGATGAAAAACTGTTTTTT

size: .
V: TRBV28
J: TRBJ2-1
D: TRBD1
CDR3: CASSGTVGNNEQFF
DNA: TGTGCCAGCAGCGGGACAGTCGGTAACAATGAGCAGTTCTTC

size: .
V: TRBV19
J: TRBJ2-2
D: TRBD2
CDR3: CASRHGGAGELFF
DNA: TGTGCCAGTAGACATGGGGGGGCCGGGGAGCTGTTTTTT

size: many
V: TRBV6-1
J: TRBJ2-1
D: .
CDR3: CASMSGASYNEQFF
DNA: TGTGCCAGCATGTCAGGGGCGTCCTACAATGAGCAGTTCTTC

size: .
V: TRBV29-1
J: TRBJ1-2
D: .
CDR3: CSVVGRDYGYTF
DNA: TGCAGCGTTGTGGGCAGGGATTATGGCTACACCTTC

size: few
V: TRBV6-1
J: TRBJ2-7
D: .
CDR3: CASSHSGSYEQYF
DNA: TGTGCCAGCAGTCATAGTGGCTCCTACGAGCAGTACTTC

size: few
V: TRBV6-6
J: TRBJ2-5
D: TRBD2
CDR3: CASIGLAGGGETQYF
DNA: TGTGCCAGCATCGGACTAGCGGGGGGGGGTGAGACCCAGTACTTC

size: few
V: TRBV5-8
J: TRBJ2-6
D: TRBD1
CDR3: CASNRPGTVSGANVLTF
DNA: TGTGCCAGCAACCGTCCCGGGACAGTCTCTGGGGCCAACGTCCTGACTTTC

size: .
V: TRBV7-9
J: TRBJ1-5
D: TRBD1
CDR3: CASSSPEGAGNQPQHF
DNA: TGTGCCAGCAGCTCGCCCGAGGGGGCCGGCAATCAGCCCCAGCATTTT

size: few
V: TRBV7-6
J: TRBJ1-2
D: .
CDR3: CASSSNRDYTF
DNA: TGTGCCAGCAGCTCGAACCGAGACTACACCTTC

size: .
V: TRBV28
J: TRBJ2-3
D: .
CDR3: CASSFLQGSELDTQYF
DNA: TGTGCCAGCAGCTTCTTACAGGGCTCCGAGTTAGATACGCAGTATTTT

size: many
V: TRBV7-8
J: TRBJ2-1
D: TRBD2
CDR3: CASSFIAGGNYNEQFF
DNA: TGTGCCAGCAGCTTTATAGCGGGGGGCAACTACAATGAGCAGTTCTTC

size: .
V: TRBV6-5
J: TRBJ2-3
D: .
CDR3: CASHMGVRTDTQYF
DNA: TGTGCCAGCCATATGGGGGTCCGCACAGATACGCAGTATTTT

size: .
V: TRBV27
J: TRBJ2-1
D: .
CDR3: CASTLGYEQFF
DNA: TGTGCCAGCACCCTAGGGTATGAGCAGTTCTTC

size: .
V: TRBV25-1
J: TRBJ2-6
D: TRBD1
CDR3: CASRDRGAGANVLTF
DNA: TGTGCCAGCAGGGACAGGGGGGCTGGGGCCAACGTCCTGACTTTC

size: .
V: TRBV7-4
J: TRBJ2-5
D: TRBD1
CDR3: CASSLATGVGAETQYF
DNA: TGTGCCAGCAGCTTAGCGACAGGGGTTGGGGCGGAGACCCAGTACTTC

size: .
V: TRBV27
J: TRBJ2-1
D: TRBD2
CDR3: CASGAGDSYNEQFF
DNA: TGTGCCAGCGGAGCGGGGGACTCCTACAATGAGCAGTTCTTC

size: .
V: TRBV7-6
J: TRBJ2-2
D: TRBD1
CDR3: CASSRGQTNTGELFF
DNA: TGTGCCAGCAGTCGGGGACAGACGAACACCGGGGAGCTGTTTTTT

size: .
V: TRBV27
J: TRBJ2-7
D: .
CDR3: CASSFWPRRQNHEQYF
DNA: TGTGCCAGCAGTTTCTGGCCTCGGCGACAGAACCACGAGCAGTACTTC